Listed below are T cell receptor beta chains from one sample, sequenced in a study of T cell changes during pregnancy in multiple sclerosis. The data were produced by immunoSEQ multiplex PCR, yet TCRdb's version contains in-frame clones alone and is incomplete. The repertoire consists of around 80,000 clones, with about 91% occurring once and the leading ten covering roughly 1.4%. This specimen was peripheral blood, taken before pregnancy. These TCRs come from a female donor with multiple sclerosis, enrolled in a pregnancy study. Each CDR3 is given without its conserved first and last residue.

cdr3_aa v_call cdr3_length
ASRRDRGGEETQY TRBV5-4 13
ASSQVGTGSGGYT TRBV4-1 13
AWSWGMAEGNEQF TRBV30 13
ASSSTGSKETQY TRBV7-9 12
ASSPGGNTEAF TRBV18 11
ASRPTNRLQQF TRBV10-2 11
ASSQVGGGATDTQY TRBV4-2 14
AISESTGFGTLYEQY TRBV10-3 15
SGVLNTEAF TRBV20-1 9
ASSYSGSYEQY TRBV11-3 11
ASSLGSYRAEADGYT TRBV7-8 15
ASSQGQSYTGELF TRBV14 13
ASSPAVGWGTHTEAF TRBV2 15
AISVQVNYGYT TRBV10-3 11
ASSLSHGGAGHYEQY TRBV7-9 15
ASSQDRGGQETQY TRBV4-2 13
ASSLQGDYEQY TRBV6-1 11
ASSGTSWIEQF TRBV2 11
ASTLRGNTEAF TRBV5-8 11
ASSYSVTGEKLF TRBV6-5 12
ASRERNTEAF TRBV19 10
ASSLVSRGQY TRBV7-9 10
ASSQTSGPTGELF TRBV4-2 13
ASSLSGASYTDTQY TRBV11-2 14
ASSLGGGYGYT TRBV27 11
ASSFLTGQGRRNTEAF TRBV11-2 16
ASGQNNQPQH TRBV9 10
ASSGTGPSQPQH TRBV2 12
ASSLGAGKGEQY TRBV7-3 12
ASGAGAQDTQY TRBV9 11
ASIRDTLSYEQY TRBV2 12
ASSPQGTSYEQY TRBV6-1 12
ASRGGTGNTGELF TRBV11-3 13
ARLSSGQYTEAF TRBV5-1 12
ASSSNRVGGELF TRBV13 12
ASSSGLADSSTDTQY TRBV13 15
ASTFSGAGDTQY TRBV5-1 12
ASRGIGGGETQY TRBV6-1 12
ASSLGQGAGNTEAF TRBV7-9 14
ASSAGGQGYNEQF TRBV9 13
ASKLTPGQLEETQY TRBV10-2 14
ASSLDSGGEQY TRBV27 11
ASSLAPGLVEADTQY TRBV5-4 15
ASSFRGSYEQY TRBV7-8 11
ASSWTGVTEAF TRBV19 11
ASSPGQGNQNYGYT TRBV4-1 14
ASSQDLSGYEQY TRBV4-1 12
ASSSGFTGAEAF TRBV5-4 12